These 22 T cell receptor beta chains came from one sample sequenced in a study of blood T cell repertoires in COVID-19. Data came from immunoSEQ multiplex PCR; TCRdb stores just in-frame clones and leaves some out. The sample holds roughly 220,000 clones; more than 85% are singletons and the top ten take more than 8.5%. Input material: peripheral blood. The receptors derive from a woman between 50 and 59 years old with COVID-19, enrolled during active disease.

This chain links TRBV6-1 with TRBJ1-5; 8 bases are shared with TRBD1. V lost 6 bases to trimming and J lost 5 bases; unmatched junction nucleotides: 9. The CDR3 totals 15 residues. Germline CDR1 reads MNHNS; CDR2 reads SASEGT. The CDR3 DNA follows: TGTGCCAGCAGCTATCCAGGGGGCCACGATCAGCCCCAGCATTTT. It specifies CASSYPGGHDQPQHF.

CDR3: CASSQPHLSGGSTDTQYF. DNA for the CDR3: TGTGCCAGCAGTCAACCACATTTAAGCGGGGGGTCCACAGATACGCAGTATTTT. This chain uses TRBV27 with TRBJ2-3, with 9 bases that match TRBD2. There are 18 residues in the CDR3. The V gene end was trimmed by 5 bases and the J gene end by 2 bases; junction bases not matched to a gene: 14. The germline CDR1 and CDR2 sequences are MNHEY and SMNVEV (reference sequence).

CDR3: CASSQERRTGGELFF. For the CDR3, the DNA is TGCGCCAGCAGCCAAGAACGTCGGACAGGCGGGGAGCTGTTTTTT. J is TRBJ2-2 and V is TRBV4-1, with 7 bases matching TRBD1. The CDR3 has 15 residues. Germline lookup yields CDR1 MGHRA and CDR2 YSYEKL. Trimming at V came to 0 bases and at J to 7 bases, leaving 5 bases not matched to a gene.

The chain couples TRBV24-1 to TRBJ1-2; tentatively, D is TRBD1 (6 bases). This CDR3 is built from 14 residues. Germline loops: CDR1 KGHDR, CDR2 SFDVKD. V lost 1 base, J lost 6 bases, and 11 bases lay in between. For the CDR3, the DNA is TGTGCCACCAGTGATTTACAGGGTGATGATGGCTACACCTTC. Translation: CATSDLQGDDGYTF.

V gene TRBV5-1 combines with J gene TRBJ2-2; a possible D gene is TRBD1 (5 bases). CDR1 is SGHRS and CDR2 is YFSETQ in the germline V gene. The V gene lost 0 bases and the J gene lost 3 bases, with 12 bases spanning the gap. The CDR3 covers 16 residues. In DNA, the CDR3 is TGCGCCAGCAGCTTGGCCCTAGGGGCCTACACCGGGGAGCTGTTTTTT. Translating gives CASSLALGAYTGELFF.

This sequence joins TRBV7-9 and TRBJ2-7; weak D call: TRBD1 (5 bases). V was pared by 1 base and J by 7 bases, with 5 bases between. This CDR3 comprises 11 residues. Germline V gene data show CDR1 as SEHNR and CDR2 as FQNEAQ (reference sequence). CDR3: CASSLGTEQYF. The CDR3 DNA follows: TGTGCCAGCAGCTTAGGGACAGAGCAGTACTTC.

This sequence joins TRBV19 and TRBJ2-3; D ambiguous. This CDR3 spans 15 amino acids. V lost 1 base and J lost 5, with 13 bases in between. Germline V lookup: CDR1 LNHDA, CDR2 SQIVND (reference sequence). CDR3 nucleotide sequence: TGTGCCAGTAGTATAGCCGGTCTTAGTGGAGATACGCAGTATTTT. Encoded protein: CASSIAGLSGDTQYF.

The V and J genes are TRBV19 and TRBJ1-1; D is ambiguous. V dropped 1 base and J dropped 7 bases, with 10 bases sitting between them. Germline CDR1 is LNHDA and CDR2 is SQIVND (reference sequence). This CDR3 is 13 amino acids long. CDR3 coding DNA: TGTGCCAGTAGTATAGGCAAGAGTAATGAAGCTTTCTTT. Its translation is CASSIGKSNEAFF.

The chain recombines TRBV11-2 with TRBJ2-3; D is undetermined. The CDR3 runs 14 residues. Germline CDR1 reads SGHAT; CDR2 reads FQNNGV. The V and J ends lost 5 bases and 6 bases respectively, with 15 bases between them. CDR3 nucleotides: TGTGCCAGCAGCCCCCCAATGAAGGAGGATACGCAGTATTTT. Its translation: CASSPPMKEDTQYF.

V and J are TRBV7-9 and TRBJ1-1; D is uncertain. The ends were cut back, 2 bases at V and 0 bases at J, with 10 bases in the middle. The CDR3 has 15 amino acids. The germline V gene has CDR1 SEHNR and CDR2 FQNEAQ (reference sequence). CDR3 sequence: CASSLHSGVNTEAFF. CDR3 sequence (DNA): TGTGCCAGCAGCTTACATAGCGGGGTGAACACTGAAGCTTTCTTT.

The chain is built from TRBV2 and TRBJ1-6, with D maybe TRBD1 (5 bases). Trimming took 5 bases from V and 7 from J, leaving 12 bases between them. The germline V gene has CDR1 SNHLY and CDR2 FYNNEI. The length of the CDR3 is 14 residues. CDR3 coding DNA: TGTGCCAGCAGTAGCCTGACAGAAAATTCACCCCTCCACTTT. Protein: CASSSLTENSPLHF.

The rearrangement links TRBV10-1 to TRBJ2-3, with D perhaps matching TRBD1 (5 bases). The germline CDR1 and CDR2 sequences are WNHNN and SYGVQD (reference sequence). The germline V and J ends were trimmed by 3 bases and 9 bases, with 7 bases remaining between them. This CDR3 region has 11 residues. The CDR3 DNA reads TGCGCCAGCAGTGAAGGGGCGACGCAGTATTTT. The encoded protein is CASSEGATQYF.

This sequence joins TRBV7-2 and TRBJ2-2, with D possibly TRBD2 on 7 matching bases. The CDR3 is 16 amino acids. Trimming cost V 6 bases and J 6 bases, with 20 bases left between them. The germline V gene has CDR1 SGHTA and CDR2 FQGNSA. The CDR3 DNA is TGTGCCAGCAGGGCCGGGGGGACCTCAGGGGCCGGGGAGCTGTTTTTT. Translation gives CASRAGGTSGAGELFF.

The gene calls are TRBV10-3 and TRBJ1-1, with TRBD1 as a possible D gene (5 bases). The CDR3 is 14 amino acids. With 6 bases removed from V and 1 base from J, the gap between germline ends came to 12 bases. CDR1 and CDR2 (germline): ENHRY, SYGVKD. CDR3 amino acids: CAIRSTTANTEAFF. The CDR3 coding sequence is TGTGCCATCAGATCTACGACAGCGAACACTGAAGCTTTCTTT.

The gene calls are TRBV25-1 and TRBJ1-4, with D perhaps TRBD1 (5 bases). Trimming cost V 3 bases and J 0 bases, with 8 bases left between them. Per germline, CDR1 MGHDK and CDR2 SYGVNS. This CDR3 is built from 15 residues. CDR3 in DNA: TGTGCCAGCAGTGAGGCAGGGACAACTAATGAAAAACTGTTTTTT. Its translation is CASSEAGTTNEKLFF.

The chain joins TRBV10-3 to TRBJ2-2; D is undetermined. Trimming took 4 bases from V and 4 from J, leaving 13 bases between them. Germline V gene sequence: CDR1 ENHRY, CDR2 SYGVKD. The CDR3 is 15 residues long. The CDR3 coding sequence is TGTGCCATCAGTGCCCCCCCGCCGCGCACCGGGGAGCTGTTTTTT. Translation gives CAISAPPPRTGELFF.

CDR3 sequence: CASSESGEGGADTQYF. For the CDR3, the DNA is TGCGCCAGCAGTGAGTCAGGGGAGGGGGGGGCAGATACGCAGTATTTT. The chain recombines TRBV10-2 with TRBJ2-3; D possibly corresponds to TRBD2 (7 bases). Trimming cost V 0 bases and J 4 bases, with 14 bases left between them. The CDR3 spans 16 residues. CDR1 is WSHSY, CDR2 SAAADI, per germline.

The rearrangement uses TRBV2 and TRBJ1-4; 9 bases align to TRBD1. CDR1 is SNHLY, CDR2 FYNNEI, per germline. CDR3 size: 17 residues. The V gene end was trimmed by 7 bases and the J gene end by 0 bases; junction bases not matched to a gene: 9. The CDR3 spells CASKGTGRRATNEKLFF. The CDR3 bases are TGTGCCAGCAAGGGGACAGGGCGCAGGGCAACTAATGAAAAACTGTTTTTT.

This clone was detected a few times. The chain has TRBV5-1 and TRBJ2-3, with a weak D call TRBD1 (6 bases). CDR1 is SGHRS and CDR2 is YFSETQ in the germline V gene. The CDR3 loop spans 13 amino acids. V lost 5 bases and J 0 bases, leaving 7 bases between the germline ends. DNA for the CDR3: TGCGCCAGCAGGGACAGAAGCACAGATACGCAGTATTTT. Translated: CASRDRSTDTQYF.

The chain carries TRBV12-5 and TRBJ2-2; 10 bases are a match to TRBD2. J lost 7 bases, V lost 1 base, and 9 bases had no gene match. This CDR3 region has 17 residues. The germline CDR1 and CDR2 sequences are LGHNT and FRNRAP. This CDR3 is CASGLAVAGGRVGELFF. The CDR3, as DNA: TGTGCTAGTGGTTTGGCCGTAGCGGGGGGAAGAGTCGGGGAGCTGTTTTTT.

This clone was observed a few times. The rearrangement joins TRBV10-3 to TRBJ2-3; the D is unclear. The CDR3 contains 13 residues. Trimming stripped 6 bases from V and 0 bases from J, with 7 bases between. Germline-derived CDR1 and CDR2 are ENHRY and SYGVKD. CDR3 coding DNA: TGTGCCATCAGCCAAGAGAGCACAGATACGCAGTATTTT. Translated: CAISQESTDTQYF.

DNA of the CDR3: TGTGCCACCAGTGCCCCGGGAGGGGGTCAAGAGACCCAGTACTTC. Translated, it gives CATSAPGGGQETQYF. The rearrangement joins TRBV24-1 to TRBJ2-5; 8 bases align to TRBD2. Looked up from germline, CDR1 is KGHDR and CDR2 is SFDVKD. The ends lost 5 bases at V and 2 bases at J; junction bases unmatched: 6. The CDR3 contains 15 residues.